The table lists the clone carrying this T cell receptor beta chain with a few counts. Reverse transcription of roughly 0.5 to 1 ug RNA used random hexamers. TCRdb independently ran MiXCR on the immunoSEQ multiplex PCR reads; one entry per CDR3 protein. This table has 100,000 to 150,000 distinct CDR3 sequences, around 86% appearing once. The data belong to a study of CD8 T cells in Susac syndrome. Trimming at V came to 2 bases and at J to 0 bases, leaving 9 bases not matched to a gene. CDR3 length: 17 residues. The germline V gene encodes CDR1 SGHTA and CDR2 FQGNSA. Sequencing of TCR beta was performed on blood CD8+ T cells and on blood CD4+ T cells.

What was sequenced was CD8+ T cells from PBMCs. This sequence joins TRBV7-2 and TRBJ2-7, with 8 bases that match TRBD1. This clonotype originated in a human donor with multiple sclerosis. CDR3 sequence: CASSLIFRTGSSYEQYF. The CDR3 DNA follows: TGTGCCAGCAGCTTAATTTTCCGGACAGGGTCCTCCTACGAGCAGTACTTC.